A single sample is the source of the 21 T cell receptor beta chains below, sequenced in a study of T cells in Graves' hyperthyroidism and ophthalmopathy. What was amplified from RNA transcripts were TCR beta CDR3 regions. The TCR CDR3 first-round RT-PCR relied on the HTBI primer set. TCRdb processed the multiplex PCR reads anew with MiXCR; each CDR3 protein has one entry. Of around 350,000 distinct CDR3 sequences listed, around 16% are singletons. Sequencing input: blood. These receptors were obtained from a woman aged 18-29 years with Graves' hyperthyroidism that later progressed to Graves' ophthalmopathy.

Only a few counts were recorded for this clonotype. The gene calls are TRBV12-3 or TRBV12-4 and TRBJ2-2; 11 bases map to TRBD1. The CDR3 sequence is 16 residues long. The ends lost 5 bases at V and 0 bases at J; junction bases unmatched: 2. The CDR3 reads CASSGGQGANTGELFF. In DNA, the CDR3 is TGTGCCAGCAGTGGGGGACAGGGGGCGAACACCGGGGAGCTGTTTTTT.

Written as DNA, the CDR3 is TGTGCCAGCAGCTTAGGGGGCGGCGAGATCTACAATGAGCAGTTCTTC. It encodes CASSLGGGEIYNEQFF. This chain uses TRBV11-2 with TRBJ2-1; D is perhaps TRBD1 (5 bases). The V gene lost 1 base and the J gene lost 3 bases, with 13 bases spanning the gap. Germline assignment: CDR1 SGHAT and CDR2 FQNNGV. The CDR3 runs to 16 residues.

The gene calls are TRBV5-6 and TRBJ2-1; 10 positions match TRBD1. The CDR3 is 14 amino acids. Trimming removed 0 bases from V and 8 bases from J; junction bases left unmatched: 2. Germline loops: CDR1 SGHDT, CDR2 YYEEEE. The CDR3 DNA reads as TGTGCCAGCAGCTTGGGGACAGGGGGGCATGAGCAGTTCTTC. Translation gives CASSLGTGGHEQFF.

There are many counts of this clonotype. The CDR3 is CASNYGGEYNEQFF. The CDR3 DNA reads as TGTGCCAGCAACTATGGGGGGGAGTACAATGAGCAGTTCTTC. V is TRBV3-1 and J is TRBJ2-1; TRBD2 agrees at 7 bases. The CDR3 has 14 amino acids. V lost 7 bases, J lost 4 bases, and 7 bases stayed unmatched. The germline CDR1 and CDR2 sequences are LGHDT and YNNKEL (reference sequence).

This clonotype occurred many times. The V and J genes are TRBV3-1 and TRBJ1-4; D remains ambiguous. CDR3 length: 15 amino acids. Between the trimmed V and J ends, which lost 4 bases and 7 bases, there was a span of 16 bases. Per germline, CDR1 LGHDT and CDR2 YNNKEL (reference sequence). In DNA form, the CDR3 reads TGTGCCAGCAGCCCCCCTGGAGGGTACGGTGAAAAACTGTTTTTT. This translates into CASSPPGGYGEKLFF.

This clonotype was seen only a few times. The V and J genes are TRBV6-5 and TRBJ1-1, with a tentative D call TRBD1 (5 bases). Deletions cut 7 bases from V and 0 bases from J, with 12 bases between. There are 14 residues in the CDR3. The germline V gene encodes CDR1 MNHEY and CDR2 SVGAGI. CDR3 bases: TGTGCCAGCATTAGGGGAAAATTGAACACTGAAGCTTTCTTT. The encoded protein is CASIRGKLNTEAFF.

The sample holds many counts of this clonotype. The chain has TRBV2 and TRBJ2-7, with 8 bases fitting TRBD1. The CDR3 is 15 residues long. Trimming took 2 bases from V and 0 from J; bases not matched to a gene: 3. From germline, CDR1 is SNHLY and CDR2 FYNNEI. The CDR3, as DNA: TGTGCCAGCAGTGAATCCGACAGGGGCTCCTACGAGCAGTACTTC. Its translation: CASSESDRGSYEQYF.

The genes are TRBV9 and TRBJ2-3; TRBD1 is a possible D gene (7 bases). The germline V and J ends were trimmed by 4 bases and 2 bases, with 17 bases remaining between them. Germline V gives CDR1 SGDLS, CDR2 YYNGEE. The CDR3 totals 16 residues. CDR3 sequence: CASSSQGGILTDTQYF. CDR3 nucleotide sequence: TGTGCCAGCAGCTCCCAGGGGGGAATCCTCACAGATACGCAGTATTTT.

The chain combines TRBV28 with TRBJ2-7, with D perhaps assigned TRBD1 or TRBD2 (5 bases each). Germline lookup yields CDR1 MDHEN and CDR2 SYDVKM. CDR3 length: 14 amino acids. V was cut by 5 bases and J by 3 bases, with 14 bases left in between. The CDR3 DNA sequence: TGTGCCAGCAGTCCTTTACAGGAGGTCTACGAGCAGTACTTC. This codes for CASSPLQEVYEQYF.

This clonotype occurred many times. In DNA form, the CDR3 reads TGCAGCGTAACAAAGGGGGGAGTAGATACGCAGTATTTT. This sequence encodes CSVTKGGVDTQYF. The J gene is TRBJ2-3, the V gene TRBV29-1, with D perhaps given as TRBD1 or TRBD2 (6 bases each). CDR1 is SQVTM, CDR2 ANQGSEA, per germline. The CDR3 sequence is 13 residues long. The germline V and J ends were trimmed by 6 bases and 5 bases, with 15 bases remaining between them.

This clonotype came up many times. The genes are TRBV19 and TRBJ1-5; 9 nucleotides agree with TRBD1. CDR3 size: 14 residues. The J segment lost 1 base and the V segment lost 7 bases, leaving 2 bases of the junction unmatched. Germline V gene data show CDR1 as LNHDA and CDR2 as SQIVND (reference sequence). CDR3: CASNRGRSNQPQHF. The CDR3 DNA reads as TGTGCCAGTAACAGGGGGCGAAGCAATCAGCCCCAGCATTTT. The full variable domain, with the rest looked up from reference TRBV19 and TRBJ1-5, is DGGITQSPKYLFRKEGQNVTLSCEQNLNHDAMYWYRQDPGQGLRLIYYSQIVNDFQKGDIAEGYSVSREKKESFPLTVTSAQKNPTAFYLCASNRGRSNQPQHFGDGTRLSIL.

This clonotype has at least ten counts. The chain joins TRBV6-1 to TRBJ2-7, with D uncertain. Germline loops: CDR1 MNHNS, CDR2 SASEGT. This CDR3 is built from 11 residues. V lost 0 bases and J 6 bases, leaving 3 bases between the germline ends. This CDR3 is CASSEAPEQYF. The CDR3 nucleotides are TGTGCCAGCAGTGAAGCCCCCGAGCAGTACTTC.

This clonotype has at least ten counts. The chain recombines TRBV28 with TRBJ2-7; 8 bases align to TRBD1. CDR3 length: 16 residues. V shed 5 bases and J 0 bases; nucleotides not matched to a gene: 9. The germline V gene has CDR1 MDHEN and CDR2 SYDVKM. The chain's CDR3 is CASSQPRTGNSYEQYF. As DNA, the CDR3 is TGTGCCAGCAGTCAACCCAGGACAGGGAACTCCTACGAGCAGTACTTC.

This clonotype has a count of ten or more. DNA for the CDR3: TGTGCCAGCAGCAAAACAGACACTGAAGCTTTCTTT. It translates to CASSKTDTEAFF. This chain joins TRBV7-9 and TRBJ1-1; D not certain. Trimming took 5 bases from V and 3 from J, leaving 7 bases between them. Germline assignment: CDR1 SEHNR and CDR2 FQNEAQ (reference sequence). The CDR3 runs 12 residues.

The table lists this clonotype with many counts. V usage is TRBV5-5 and J usage is TRBJ1-4; tentative D call: TRBD1 (6 bases). CDR3 length equals 17 residues. The germline V gene encodes CDR1 SGHKS and CDR2 YYEKEE (reference sequence). The V gene lost 4 bases and the J gene lost 0 bases, with 16 bases spanning the gap. CDR3 nucleotides: TGTGCCAGCAGCCGGGACATAAGGATTGCAACTAATGAAAAACTGTTTTTT. This sequence encodes CASSRDIRIATNEKLFF.

Here the CDR3 reads CASSDWAPYEQYF. For the CDR3, the DNA is TGTGCCAGTAGTGATTGGGCCCCCTACGAGCAGTACTTC. This chain connects TRBV19 to TRBJ2-7; the D is unclear. The ends were cut back, 5 bases at V and 2 bases at J, with 10 bases in the middle. Germline assignment: CDR1 LNHDA and CDR2 SQIVND (reference sequence). The CDR3 spans 13 residues.

This clonotype was recorded many times. V usage is TRBV27 and J usage is TRBJ2-7; maybe TRBD2 (6 bases). The CDR3 covers 13 residues. Trimming cost V 5 bases and J 4 bases, with 12 bases left between them. Per the germline V gene, CDR1 is MNHEY and CDR2 is SMNVEV (reference sequence). The CDR3 nucleotides read TGTGCCAGCAGTGAGGGAGGCGCGTACGAGCAGTACTTC. Protein sequence: CASSEGGAYEQYF.

This clonotype was observed a handful of times. This chain uses TRBV5-5 with TRBJ2-7, with a possible D match to TRBD1 (5 bases). Between the trimmed V and J ends, which lost 3 bases and 7 bases, there was a span of 17 bases. This CDR3 is built from 14 residues. Germline V CDR1 and CDR2: SGHKS, YYEKEE (reference sequence). The CDR3, as DNA: TGTGCCAGCAGCTGGGGCCGGGTTCTTGGGGAGCAGTACTTC. Translation gives CASSWGRVLGEQYF.

This clonotype was observed at least ten times. The chain carries TRBV28 and TRBJ2-7; D might be TRBD2 (7 bases). The germline CDR1 and CDR2 sequences are MDHEN and SYDVKM. This CDR3 region has 16 residues. V was trimmed by 4 bases and J by 5 bases, leaving 21 bases between them. CDR3 region: CASSSADGGRVDEQYF. CDR3 sequence (DNA): TGTGCCAGCAGTTCGGCGGACGGGGGGCGAGTTGACGAGCAGTACTTC. The full variable domain, with the rest looked up from reference TRBV28 and TRBJ2-7, is DVKVTQSSRYLVKRTGEKVFLECVQDMDHENMFWYRQDPGLGLRLIYFSYDVKMKEKGDIPEGYSVSREKKERFSLILESASTNQTSMYLCASSSADGGRVDEQYFGPGTRLTVT.

A word on this clonotype: Lacking the conserved final phenylalanine or tryptophan, this CDR3 likely reflects a read error. This chain uses TRBV19 with TRBJ1-5; 9 bases are shared with TRBD1. With 3 bases clipped from V and 7 bases from J, the junction kept 4 bases outside the gene matches. The CDR3 runs to 14 residues. The germline V gene encodes CDR1 LNHDA and CDR2 SQIVND (reference sequence). CDR3 nucleotides: TGTGCCAGTAGTATGGGACAGGGAGGCCAGCCCCAGCATTCT. This gives the protein CASSMGQGGQPQHS.

This clonotype was seen many times. The chain recombines TRBV2 with TRBJ1-1, with D uncertain. Germline V CDR1 and CDR2: SNHLY, FYNNEI. CDR3 length: 13 residues. V dropped 9 bases and J dropped 5 bases, with 16 bases sitting between them. The CDR3 region has the DNA TGTGCCAGTTCTAAGGACCCGGGAACTGAAGCTTTCTTT. It yields the protein CASSKDPGTEAFF.